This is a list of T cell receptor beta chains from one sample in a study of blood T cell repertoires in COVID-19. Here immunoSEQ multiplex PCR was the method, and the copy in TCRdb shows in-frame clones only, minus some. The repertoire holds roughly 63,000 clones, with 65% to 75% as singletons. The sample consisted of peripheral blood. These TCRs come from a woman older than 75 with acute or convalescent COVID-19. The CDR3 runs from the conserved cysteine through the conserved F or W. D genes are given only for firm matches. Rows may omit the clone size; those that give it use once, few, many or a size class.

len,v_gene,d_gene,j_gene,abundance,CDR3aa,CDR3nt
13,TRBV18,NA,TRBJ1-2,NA,CASSRGANYGYTF,TGTGCCAGCTCACGGGGGGCTAACTATGGCTACACCTTC
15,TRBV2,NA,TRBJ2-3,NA,CASAYLGVAADTQYF,TGTGCCAGCGCATATCTAGGAGTAGCCGCAGATACGCAGTATTTT
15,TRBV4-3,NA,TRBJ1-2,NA,CASSQDMSPGYGYTF,TGCGCCAGCAGCCAAGATATGTCGCCAGGGTATGGCTACACCTTC
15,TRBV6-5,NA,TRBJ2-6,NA,CASRQVSSGANVLTF,TGTGCCAGCAGGCAGGTGAGCTCTGGGGCCAACGTCCTGACTTTC
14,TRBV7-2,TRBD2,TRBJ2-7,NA,CASSISGRAYEQYF,TGTGCCAGTAGCATTAGCGGGAGGGCCTACGAGCAGTACTTC
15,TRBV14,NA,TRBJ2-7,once,CASSQVGRGMGEQYF,TGTGCCAGCAGCCAAGTTGGCAGGGGAATGGGGGAGCAGTACTTC
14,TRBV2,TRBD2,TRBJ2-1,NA,CASSVLAGGNEQFF,TGTGCCAGCAGTGTTTTAGCGGGGGGCAATGAGCAGTTCTTC
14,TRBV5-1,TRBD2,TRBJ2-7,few,CASSFGTRGDEQYF,TGCGCCAGCAGCTTTGGGACTAGGGGCGACGAGCAGTACTTC
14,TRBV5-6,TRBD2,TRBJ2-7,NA,CASSPGRSSDEQYF,TGTGCCAGCAGCCCCGGGAGGAGTAGCGACGAGCAGTACTTC
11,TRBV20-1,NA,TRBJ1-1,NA,CSASPGREAFF,TGCAGTGCTAGCCCCGGGAGAGAAGCTTTCTTT
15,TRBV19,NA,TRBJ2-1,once,CASSDQGSAGNEQFF,TGTGCCAGTAGCGATCAGGGGTCCGCTGGCAATGAGCAGTTCTTC
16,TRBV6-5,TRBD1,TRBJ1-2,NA,CASSYSASAGGVGYTF,TGTGCCAGCAGTTACTCTGCGTCGGCAGGGGGCGTCGGCTACACCTTC
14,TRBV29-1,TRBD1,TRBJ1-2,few,CSVARTGGARGYTF,TGCAGCGTCGCCCGGACAGGGGGCGCGAGGGGCTACACCTTC
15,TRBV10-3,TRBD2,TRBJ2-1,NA,CAISVISGVNNEQFF,TGTGCCATCAGTGTGATTAGCGGGGTTAACAATGAGCAGTTCTTC
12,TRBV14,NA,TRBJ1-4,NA,CASSPSNEKLFF,TGTGCCAGCTCCCCCTCTAATGAAAAACTGTTTTTT
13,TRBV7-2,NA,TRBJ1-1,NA,CASSSLGSTEAFF,TGTGCCAGCAGCTCCCTCGGTAGCACTGAAGCTTTCTTT
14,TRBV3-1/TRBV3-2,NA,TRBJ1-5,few,CASSQDFRNQPQHF,TGTGCCAGCAGCCAAGATTTTCGGAATCAGCCCCAGCATTTT
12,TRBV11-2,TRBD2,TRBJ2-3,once,CASSRAGGPQYF,TGTGCCAGCAGCCGAGCGGGAGGGCCTCAGTATTTT
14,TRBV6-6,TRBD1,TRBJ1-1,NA,CASSSTGYSTEAFF,TGTGCCAGCAGTTCGACAGGGTACTCCACTGAAGCTTTCTTT
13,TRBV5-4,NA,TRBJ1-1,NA,CASRRQLNTEAFF,TGTGCCAGCAGAAGACAGCTGAACACTGAAGCTTTCTTT
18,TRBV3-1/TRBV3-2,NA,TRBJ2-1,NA,CASSQDPSTFTAYNEQFF,TGTGCCAGCAGCCAAGATCCTTCTACCTTCACGGCCTACAATGAGCAGTTCTTC
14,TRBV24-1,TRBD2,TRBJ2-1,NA,CATKTIAGVNEQFF,TGTGCCACCAAAACTATAGCGGGAGTAAATGAGCAGTTCTTC
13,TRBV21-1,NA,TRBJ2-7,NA,CASRASGPYEQYF,TGTGCCAGCAGGGCTAGCGGTCCCTACGAGCAGTACTTC
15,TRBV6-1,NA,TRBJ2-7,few,CASSEGGGVKREQYF,TGTGCCAGCAGTGAAGGAGGGGGGGTGAAACGCGAGCAGTACTTC
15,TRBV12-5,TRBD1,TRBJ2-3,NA,CASGYGQGGTDTQYF,TGTGCTAGTGGTTATGGACAGGGAGGCACAGATACGCAGTATTTT
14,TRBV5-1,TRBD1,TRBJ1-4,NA,CASSLGDRGEKLFF,TGCGCCAGCAGCTTGGGGGACAGGGGGGAAAAACTGTTTTTT
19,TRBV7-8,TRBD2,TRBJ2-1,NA,CASSPGLAGGPGSYNEQFF,TGTGCCAGCAGCCCAGGGCTAGCGGGAGGGCCTGGCTCCTACAATGAGCAGTTCTTC
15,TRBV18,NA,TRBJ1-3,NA,CASSPQTPGGNTIYF,TGTGCCAGCTCACCACAGACCCCAGGAGGAAACACCATATATTTT
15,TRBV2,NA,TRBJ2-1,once,CASSRDSFSYNEQFF,TGTGCCAGCAGTCGGGACTCGTTCTCCTACAATGAGCAGTTCTTC
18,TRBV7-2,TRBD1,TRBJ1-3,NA,CASSPVGTGPTSGNTIYF,TGTGCCAGCAGCCCTGTAGGGACAGGCCCTACCTCTGGAAACACCATATATTTT
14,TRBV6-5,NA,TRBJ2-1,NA,CASRRTDYFMEQFF,TGTGCCAGCAGACGGACAGATTACTTCATGGAGCAGTTCTTC
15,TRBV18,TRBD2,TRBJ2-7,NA,CASSPLAGRDYEQYF,TGTGCCAGCTCTCCGCTAGCGGGAAGAGACTACGAGCAGTACTTC
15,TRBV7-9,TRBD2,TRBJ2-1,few,CASSLVLAGLNEQFF,TGTGCCAGCAGCTTAGTACTAGCGGGACTCAATGAGCAGTTCTTC
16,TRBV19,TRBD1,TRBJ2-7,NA,CASSTNGQGAHYEQYF,TGTGCCAGTAGTACAAACGGACAGGGGGCTCACTACGAGCAGTACTTC
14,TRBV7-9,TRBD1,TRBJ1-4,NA,CASRPGGFNEKLFF,TGTGCCAGCAGACCAGGGGGGTTTAATGAAAAACTGTTTTTT
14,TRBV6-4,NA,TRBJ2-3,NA,CASRGTHSTDTQYF,TGTGCCAGCAGAGGGACACATAGCACAGATACGCAGTATTTT